Described below is a single T cell receptor (beta chain) sequence and its context. Antigen: not known. Only in-frame clones appear in the TCRdb table, and some are missing; sequencing was by immunoSEQ multiplex PCR. The data hold some 10,000 clones, with over 60% observed a single time. This record belongs to a study of T cell repertoires in ileal Crohn's disease. Points from the study as a whole: Sorted CD8 T cells held more high-frequency clones than CD4. Clonality above 26.8% at surgery always came with endoscopic recurrence.

Adults with ileal or ileocolonic Crohn's disease and an indication for resection were eligible. CDR1 is SGHVS and CDR2 is FNYEAQ in the germline V gene. The CDR3 runs 15 residues. Trimming stripped 5 bases from V and 0 bases from J, with 10 bases between. This chain joins TRBV7-6 and TRBJ2-2; no reliable D call. Sequencing was performed on ileal tissue. This sequence was found in an adult with Crohn's disease. The CDR3 DNA sequence: TGTGCCAGCAGCCCTCAGGCGACGAACACCGGGGAGCTGTTTTTT. Its protein product is CASSPQATNTGELFF. Drawing the rest from reference TRBV7-6 and TRBJ2-2, the complete variable domain is GAGVSQSPRYKVTKRGQDVALRCDPISGHVSLYWYRQALGQGPEFLTYFNYEAQQDKSGLPNDRFSAERPEGSISTLTIQRTEQRDSAMYRCASSPQATNTGELFFGEGSRLTVL.